This TCR beta chain was retrieved from a study of OX40 agonist ivuxolimab in advanced cancers. As for the study in general: Dose-escalation patients suffered from hepatocellular carcinoma, melanoma, renal cell or head and neck cancer.

The table came from immunoSEQ multiplex PCR; TCRdb's copy has only in-frame clones and leaves some out. This table holds around 46,000 clones, about 89% found once. The V gene's germline CDR1 is MNHNS and CDR2 SASEGT. Trimming took 3 bases from V and 3 from J, leaving 6 bases between them. This CDR3 region has 12 residues. This specimen consisted of CD4+ or CD8+ T cells sorted from blood, obtained in a trial of the OX40 agonist ivuxolimab. The chain couples TRBV6-1 to TRBJ2-7; D might be TRBD1 (6 bases). This clonotype was sampled from an adult with an advanced solid tumor such as melanoma, head and neck, liver or kidney cancer. The CDR3 bases are TGTGCCAGCAGTGACAGGGGCTACGAGCAGTACTTC. Residues: CASSDRGYEQYF.